Listed here are 10 T cell receptor beta chains from one sample, sequenced in a study of early T cells in non-severe SARS-CoV-2 infection (dated by TCRdb to the early 2020s). The method was 5' RACE. This sample was sequenced with a NextSeq 500. In TCRdb, the public reads were trimmed at Q25 with fastp and aligned with MiXCR, with productive beta chains retained. Rows with a matching CDR3 protein are joined into one entry that keeps the most common DNA and genes. The sample table shows some 120,000 distinct CDR3 sequences, and approximately 15% are seen once. The leading ten clones occupy less than 25% of the sample. The source material was whole blood. All receptors come from an adult who was a healthcare worker with PCR-confirmed SARS-CoV-2 infection or an uninfected control (not recorded which).

This clonotype was counted between two and nine times. The chain combines TRBV2 with TRBJ2-2, with 7 bases fitting TRBD1. V trimming: 9 bases; J trimming: 4 bases; junction bases outside the gene matches: 8. The CDR3 spans 14 residues. The germline V gene has CDR1 SNHLY and CDR2 FYNNEI. CDR3 sequence reads: CASLGQSTTGELFF. The CDR3 nucleotides are TGTGCCAGTCTGGGACAGTCCACCACCGGGGAGCTGTTTTTT. Full variable domain (remainder filled in from reference TRBV2 and TRBJ2-2): EPEVTQTPSHQVTQMGQEVILRCVPISNHLYFYWYRQILGQKVEFLVSFYNNEISEKSEIFDDQFSVERPDGSNFTLKIRSTKLEDSAMYFCASLGQSTTGELFFGEGSRLTVL.

As for this clonotype: A read error may produce the germline difference seen at one junction end. The rearrangement uses TRBV7-9 and TRBJ1-1; D unresolved. The CDR3 covers 12 residues. CDR1 is SEHNR, CDR2 FQNEAQ, per germline (reference sequence). The CDR3 spells CACSAEHTEAFF. DNA for the CDR3: TGTGCCTGCAGCGCCGAACACACTGAAGCTTTCTTT.

The V call is TRBV5-1, the J call TRBJ1-5; D perhaps matches TRBD1 (6 bases). Deletions cut 0 bases from V and 8 bases from J, with 12 bases between. The CDR3 spans 14 residues. Germline CDR1 reads SGHRS; CDR2 reads YFSETQ. The CDR3 DNA reads TGCGCCAGCAGCTTGGGAACAGGGACCAAGCCCCAGCATTTT. It specifies CASSLGTGTKPQHF.

This clonotype was observed at least ten times. This sequence joins TRBV7-2 and TRBJ2-5; D possibly corresponds to TRBD2 (6 bases). V dropped 5 bases and J dropped 2 bases, with 12 bases sitting between them. The CDR3 is made up of 14 amino acids. CDR1 is SGHTA and CDR2 is FQGNSA in the germline V gene. In nucleotides, the CDR3 is TGTGCCAGCAGCGAAGGGCTAGCGCAAGAGACCCAGTACTTC. It is translated as CASSEGLAQETQYF. The entire variable domain, with the rest obtained from reference TRBV7-2 and TRBJ2-5, is as follows: GAGVSQSPSNKVTEKGKDVELRCDPISGHTALYWYRQSLGQGLEFLIYFQGNSAPDKSGLPSDRFSAERTGGSVSTLTIQRTQQEDSAVYLCASSEGLAQETQYFGPGTRLLVL.

The rearrangement links TRBV12-3 or TRBV12-4 to TRBJ2-7; D remains ambiguous. The CDR3 loop spans 15 amino acids. V lost 6 bases and J lost 0, with 15 bases in between. The CDR3 loop is CASSRMLISSYEQYF. The CDR3 DNA follows: TGTGCCAGCAGCCGGATGCTGATTAGCTCCTACGAGCAGTACTTC.

CDR3 DNA: TGTGCCAGCAGATCTAGCGGGGGGGCGAACACCGGGGAGCTGTTTTTT. Its protein is CASRSSGGANTGELFF. The V gene is TRBV11-2, the J gene TRBJ2-2, with 12 positions matching TRBD2. The junction had 2 bases not matched to a gene; V was cut back by 6 bases and J by 0 bases. The CDR3 totals 16 residues. Germline assignment: CDR1 SGHAT and CDR2 FQNNGV.

The rearrangement joins TRBV11-2 to TRBJ1-3; D is unresolved. This CDR3 has 13 residues. Germline V gene sequence: CDR1 SGHAT, CDR2 FQNNGV. Trimming left V 6 bases short and J 4 bases short, with 10 bases between. Here the CDR3 DNA reads TGTGCCAGCAGGCTTCCGCGGGGAAACACCATATATTTT. Encoded protein: CASRLPRGNTIYF. Together with reference TRBV11-2 and TRBJ1-3, the CDR3 gives the full variable domain: EAGVAQSPRYKIIEKRQSVAFWCNPISGHATLYWYQQILGQGPKLLIQFQNNGVVDDSQLPKDRFSAERLKGVDSTLKIQPAKLEDSAVYLCASRLPRGNTIYFGEGSWLTVV.

This sequence joins TRBV6-1 and TRBJ1-1; D is undetermined. The V gene's germline CDR1 is MNHNS and CDR2 SASEGT. The CDR3 extends over 13 amino acids. Trimming pared 7 bases from V and 1 base from J, leaving 10 bases between. This CDR3 is CASTETGNTEAFF. The CDR3 DNA reads TGTGCCAGCACGGAGACGGGGAACACTGAAGCTTTCTTT.

The J gene is TRBJ2-7, the V gene TRBV11-2; 10 bases agree with TRBD2. The V gene's germline CDR1 is SGHAT and CDR2 FQNNGV. This CDR3 spans 16 amino acids. With 5 bases clipped from V and 2 bases from J, the junction kept 9 bases outside the gene matches. The CDR3 coding sequence is TGTGCCAGCAGCATTGGACTAGCGGACTTTGCCTACGAGCAGTACTTC. This sequence encodes CASSIGLADFAYEQYF.

This clonotype appeared a few times. This chain links TRBV29-1 with TRBJ1-1; D gene ambiguous. V lost 1 base, J lost 0 bases, and 6 bases lay in between. CDR1 is SQVTM, CDR2 ANQGSEA, per germline. The CDR3 contains 13 residues. CDR3: CSVEADMNTEAFF. The DNA for the CDR3 is TGCAGCGTTGAAGCAGACATGAACACTGAAGCTTTCTTT.